Each of the 2 T cell receptor beta chains below was sequenced from the same sample in a study of T cell responses to AZD1222 COVID-19 vaccine. Sequencing used immunoSEQ multiplex PCR; TCRdb keeps in-frame clones, though not all of them. The sample has some 190,000 clones, roughly nine tenths seen once. The sequencing here drew on peripheral blood, taken on day 0 of AZD1222 vaccination. Receptors originate from an adult in good health.

The chain uses TRBV7-8 and TRBJ1-1; TRBD1 matches 7 bases. Germline V gene data show CDR1 as SGHVS and CDR2 as FQNEAQ. Germline trimming cut 4 bases from V and 1 base from J; bases unmatched to any gene: 9. The CDR3 runs 16 residues. CDR3 DNA sequence: TGTGCCAGCAGCTCAATAGCAAACAGGGGGAACACTGAAGCTTTCTTT. It yields the protein CASSSIANRGNTEAFF.

The chain's CDR3 is CASSLDWNTEAFF. The CDR3 DNA reads as TGTGCCAGCAGCTTAGATTGGAACACTGAAGCTTTCTTT. The V call is TRBV11-2, the J call TRBJ1-1; D is unclear. V was cut by 0 bases and J by 1 base, with 3 bases left in between. This CDR3 contains 13 residues. Germline values: CDR1 SGHAT, CDR2 FQNNGV.